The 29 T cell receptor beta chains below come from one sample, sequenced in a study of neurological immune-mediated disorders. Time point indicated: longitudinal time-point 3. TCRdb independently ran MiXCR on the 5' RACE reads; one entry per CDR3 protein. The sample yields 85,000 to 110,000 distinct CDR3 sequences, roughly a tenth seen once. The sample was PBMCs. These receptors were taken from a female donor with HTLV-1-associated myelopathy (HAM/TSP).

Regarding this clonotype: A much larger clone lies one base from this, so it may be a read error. The CDR3 DNA reads as TGCAGTGCTAAAAGCTTCGGGACGTGGGGGTTCTATGGCTACACCTTC. Its protein is CSAKSFGTWGFYGYTF. V and J are TRBV20-1 and TRBJ1-2, with a tentative D call TRBD1 (5 bases). Germline V gene data show CDR1 as DFQATT and CDR2 as SNEGSKA (reference sequence). The germline V and J ends were trimmed by 4 bases and 4 bases, with 22 bases remaining between them. This CDR3 region has 16 residues.

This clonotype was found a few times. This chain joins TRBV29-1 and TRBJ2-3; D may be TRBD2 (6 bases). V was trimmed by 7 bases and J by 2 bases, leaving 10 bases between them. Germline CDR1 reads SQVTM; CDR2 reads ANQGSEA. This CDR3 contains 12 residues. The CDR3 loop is CSGRGNTDTQYF. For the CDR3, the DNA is TGCAGCGGGAGGGGTAACACAGATACGCAGTATTTT.

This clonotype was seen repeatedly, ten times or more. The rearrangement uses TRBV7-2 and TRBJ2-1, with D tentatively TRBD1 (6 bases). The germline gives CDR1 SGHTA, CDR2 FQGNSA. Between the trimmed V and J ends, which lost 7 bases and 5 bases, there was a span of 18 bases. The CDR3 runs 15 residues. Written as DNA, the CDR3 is TGTGCCAGCACTGAAGCAGGGGTGAGGAACAATGAGCAGTTCTTC. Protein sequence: CASTEAGVRNNEQFF.

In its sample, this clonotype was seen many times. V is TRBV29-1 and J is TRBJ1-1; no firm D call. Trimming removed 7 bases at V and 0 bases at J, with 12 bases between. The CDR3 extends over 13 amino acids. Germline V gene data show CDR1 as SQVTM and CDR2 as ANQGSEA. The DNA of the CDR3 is TGCAGCGCCAGCAATGGGGTGAACACTGAAGCTTTCTTT. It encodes CSASNGVNTEAFF.

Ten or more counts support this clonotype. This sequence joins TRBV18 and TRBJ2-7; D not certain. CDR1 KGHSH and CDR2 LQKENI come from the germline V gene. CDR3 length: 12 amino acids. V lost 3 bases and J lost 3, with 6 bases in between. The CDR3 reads CASSPSIYEQYF. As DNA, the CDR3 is TGTGCCAGCTCACCTTCTATCTACGAGCAGTACTTC. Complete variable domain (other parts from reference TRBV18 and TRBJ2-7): NAGVMQNPRHLVRRRGQEARLRCSPMKGHSHVYWYRQLPEEGLKFMVYLQKENIIDESGMPKERFSAEFPKEGPSILRIQQVVRGDSAAYFCASSPSIYEQYFGPGTRLTVT.

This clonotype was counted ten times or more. The CDR3 sequence is CASSLEVRDAPLHF. In nucleotides, the CDR3 is TGCGCCAGCAGCTTGGAGGTCAGAGATGCACCCCTCCACTTT. The V gene is TRBV5-1, the J gene TRBJ1-6; no firm D call. The V gene lost 0 bases and the J gene lost 11 bases, with 12 bases spanning the gap. The CDR3 sequence is 14 residues long. CDR1 is SGHRS, CDR2 YFSETQ, per germline.

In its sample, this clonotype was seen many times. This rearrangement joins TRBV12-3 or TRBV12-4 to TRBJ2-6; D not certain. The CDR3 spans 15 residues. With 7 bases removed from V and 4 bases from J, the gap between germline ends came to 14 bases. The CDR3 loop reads CASTPVKAGANVLTF. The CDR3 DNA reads TGTGCCAGCACCCCGGTGAAGGCAGGGGCCAACGTCCTGACTTTC.

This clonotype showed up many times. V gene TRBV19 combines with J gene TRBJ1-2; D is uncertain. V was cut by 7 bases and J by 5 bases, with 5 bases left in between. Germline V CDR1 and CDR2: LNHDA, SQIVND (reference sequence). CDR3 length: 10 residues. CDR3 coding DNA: TGTGCCAGTATGAAGTATGGCTACACCTTC. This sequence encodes CASMKYGYTF.

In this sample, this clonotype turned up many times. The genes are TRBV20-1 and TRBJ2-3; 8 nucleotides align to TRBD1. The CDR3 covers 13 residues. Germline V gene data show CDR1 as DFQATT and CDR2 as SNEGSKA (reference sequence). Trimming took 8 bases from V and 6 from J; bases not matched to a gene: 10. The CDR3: CSPKPTGADTQYF. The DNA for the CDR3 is TGCAGTCCGAAACCGACAGGGGCCGATACGCAGTATTTT.

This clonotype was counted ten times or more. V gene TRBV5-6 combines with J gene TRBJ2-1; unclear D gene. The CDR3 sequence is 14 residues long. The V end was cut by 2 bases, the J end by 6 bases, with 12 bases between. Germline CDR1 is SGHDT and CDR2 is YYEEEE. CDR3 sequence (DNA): TGTGCCAGCAGCTTCCACGGTTTTGGCAATGAGCAGTTCTTC. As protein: CASSFHGFGNEQFF. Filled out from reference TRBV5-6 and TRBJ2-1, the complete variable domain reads DAGVTQSPTHLIKTRGQQVTLRCSPKSGHDTVSWYQQALGQGPQFIFQYYEEEERQRGNFPDRFSGHQFPNYSSELNVNALLLGDSALYLCASSFHGFGNEQFFGPGTRLTVL.

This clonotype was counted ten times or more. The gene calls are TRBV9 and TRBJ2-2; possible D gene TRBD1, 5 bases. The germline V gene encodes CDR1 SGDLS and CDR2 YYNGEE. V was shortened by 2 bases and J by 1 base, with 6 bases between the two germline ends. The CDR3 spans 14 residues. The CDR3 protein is CASSVQGNTGELFF. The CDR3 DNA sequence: TGTGCCAGCAGCGTTCAGGGGAACACCGGGGAGCTGTTTTTT.

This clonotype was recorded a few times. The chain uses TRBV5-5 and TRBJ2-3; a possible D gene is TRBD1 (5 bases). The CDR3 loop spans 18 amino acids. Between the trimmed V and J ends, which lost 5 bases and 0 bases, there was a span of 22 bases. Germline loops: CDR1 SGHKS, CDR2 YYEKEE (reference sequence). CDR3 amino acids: CASRIGSNRSPSTDTQYF. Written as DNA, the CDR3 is TGTGCCAGCAGAATTGGTTCGAACAGGAGCCCTAGCACAGATACGCAGTATTTT.

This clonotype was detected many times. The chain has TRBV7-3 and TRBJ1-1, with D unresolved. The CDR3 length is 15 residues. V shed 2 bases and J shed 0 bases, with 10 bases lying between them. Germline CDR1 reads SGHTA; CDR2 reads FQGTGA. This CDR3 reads CASSLRSGMNTEAFF. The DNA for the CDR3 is TGTGCCAGCAGCTTACGGTCAGGTATGAACACTGAAGCTTTCTTT.

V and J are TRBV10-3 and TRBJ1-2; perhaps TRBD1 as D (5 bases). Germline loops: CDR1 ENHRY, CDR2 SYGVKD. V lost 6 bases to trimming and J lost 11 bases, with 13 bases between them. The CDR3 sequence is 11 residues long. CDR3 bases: TGTGCCATCAGCAAGGACGCAGGGTACACCTTC. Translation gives CAISKDAGYTF.

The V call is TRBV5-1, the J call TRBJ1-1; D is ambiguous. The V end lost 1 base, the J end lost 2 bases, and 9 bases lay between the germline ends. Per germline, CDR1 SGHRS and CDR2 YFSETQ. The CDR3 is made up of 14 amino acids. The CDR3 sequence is CASSLRTGNTEAFF. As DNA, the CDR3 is TGCGCCAGCAGCTTGAGGACGGGAAACACTGAAGCTTTCTTT.

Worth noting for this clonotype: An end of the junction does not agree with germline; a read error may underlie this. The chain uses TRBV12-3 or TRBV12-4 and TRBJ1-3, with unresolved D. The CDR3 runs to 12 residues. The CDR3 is CASSLIGNTTYF. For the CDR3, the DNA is TGTGCCAGCAGCCTGATTGGAAACACCACATATTTT.

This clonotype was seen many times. CDR3 in amino acids: CSLRGQGMNTEAFF. CDR3 sequence (DNA): TGCAGCCTTCGAGGACAGGGCATGAACACTGAAGCTTTCTTT. The V gene is TRBV29-1, the J gene TRBJ1-1, with 8 bases identical to TRBD1. J was trimmed by 0 bases and V by 8 bases; bases with no gene match: 8. The CDR3 contains 14 residues. Germline CDR1 reads SQVTM; CDR2 reads ANQGSEA. Full variable domain (remainder filled in from reference TRBV29-1 and TRBJ1-1): SAVISQKPSRDICQRGTSLTIQCQVDSQVTMMFWYRQQPGQSLTLIATANQGSEATYESGFVIDKFPISRPNLTFSTLTVSNMSPEDSSIYLCSLRGQGMNTEAFFGQGTRLTVV.

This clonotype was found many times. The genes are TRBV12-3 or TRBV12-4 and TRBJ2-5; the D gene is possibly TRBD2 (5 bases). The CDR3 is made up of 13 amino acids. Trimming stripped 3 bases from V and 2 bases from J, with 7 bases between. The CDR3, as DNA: TGTGCCAGCAGTTTGGGAGATCAAGAGACCCAGTACTTC. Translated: CASSLGDQETQYF.

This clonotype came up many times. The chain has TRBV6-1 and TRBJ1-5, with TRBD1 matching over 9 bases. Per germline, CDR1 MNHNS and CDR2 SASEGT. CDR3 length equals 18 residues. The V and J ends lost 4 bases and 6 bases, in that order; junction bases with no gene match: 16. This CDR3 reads CASSGRGQGYIRLQPQHF. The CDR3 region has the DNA TGTGCCAGCAGTGGGAGGGGACAGGGATACATCAGGCTTCAGCCCCAGCATTTT.

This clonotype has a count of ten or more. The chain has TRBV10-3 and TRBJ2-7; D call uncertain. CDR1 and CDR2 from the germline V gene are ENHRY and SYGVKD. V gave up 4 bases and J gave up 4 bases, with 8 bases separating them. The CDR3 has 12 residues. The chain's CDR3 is CAISATGYEQYF. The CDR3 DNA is TGTGCCATCAGTGCTACTGGATACGAGCAGTACTTC.

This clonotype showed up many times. The CDR3 nucleotides read TGTGCCACCAACGACGGCTATGGCTACACCTTC. This codes for CATNDGYGYTF. The chain couples TRBV6-2 or TRBV6-3 to TRBJ1-2; no firm D call. The CDR3 sequence is 11 residues long. The V gene's germline CDR1 is MNHEY and CDR2 SVGEGT. V shed 10 bases and J shed 4 bases, with 10 bases lying between them.

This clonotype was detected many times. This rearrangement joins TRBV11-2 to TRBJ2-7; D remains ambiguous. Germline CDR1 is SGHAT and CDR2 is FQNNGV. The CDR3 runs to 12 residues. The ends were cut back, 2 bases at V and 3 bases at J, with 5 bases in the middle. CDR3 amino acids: CASSLTRYEQYF. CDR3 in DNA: TGTGCCAGCAGCTTAACCCGCTACGAGCAGTACTTC.

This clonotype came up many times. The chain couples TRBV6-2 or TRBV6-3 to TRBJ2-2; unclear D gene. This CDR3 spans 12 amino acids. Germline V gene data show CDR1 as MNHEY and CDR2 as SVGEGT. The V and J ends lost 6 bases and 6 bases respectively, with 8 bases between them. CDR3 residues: CASRVWPGELFF. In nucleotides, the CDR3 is TGTGCCAGCAGGGTATGGCCCGGGGAGCTGTTTTTT.

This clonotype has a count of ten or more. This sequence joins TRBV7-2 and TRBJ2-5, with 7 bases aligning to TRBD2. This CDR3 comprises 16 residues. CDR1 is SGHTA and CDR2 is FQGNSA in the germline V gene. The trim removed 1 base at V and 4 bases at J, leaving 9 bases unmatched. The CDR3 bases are TGTGCCAGCAGCTTAGTTGGACTAGGGTTTCTAGAGACCCAGTACTTC. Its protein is CASSLVGLGFLETQYF.

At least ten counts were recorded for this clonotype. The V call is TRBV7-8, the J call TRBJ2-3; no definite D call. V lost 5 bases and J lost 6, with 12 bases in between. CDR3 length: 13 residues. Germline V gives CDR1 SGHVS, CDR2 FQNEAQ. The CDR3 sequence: CASSQYQRDTQYF. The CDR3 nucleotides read TGTGCCAGCAGCCAATACCAGAGGGATACGCAGTATTTT.

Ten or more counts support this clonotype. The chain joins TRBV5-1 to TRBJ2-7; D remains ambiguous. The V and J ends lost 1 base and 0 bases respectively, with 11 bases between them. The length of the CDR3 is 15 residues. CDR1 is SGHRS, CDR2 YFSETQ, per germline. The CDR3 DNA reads TGCGCCAGCAGCTTGTATGGGGAAGGCTCCTACGAGCAGTACTTC. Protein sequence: CASSLYGEGSYEQYF.

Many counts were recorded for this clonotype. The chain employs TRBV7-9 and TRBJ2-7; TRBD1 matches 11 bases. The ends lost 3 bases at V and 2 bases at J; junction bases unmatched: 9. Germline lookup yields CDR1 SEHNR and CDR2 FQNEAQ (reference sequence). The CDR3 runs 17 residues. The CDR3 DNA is TGTGCCAGCAGCTTCGAACCGGGACAGGGGGAGGCCTACGAGCAGTACTTC. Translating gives CASSFEPGQGEAYEQYF. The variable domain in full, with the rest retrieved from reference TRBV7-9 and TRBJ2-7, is DTGVSQNPRHKITKRGQNVTFRCDPISEHNRLYWYRQTLGQGPEFLTYFQNEAQLEKSRLLSDRFSAERPKGSFSTLEIQRTEQGDSAMYLCASSFEPGQGEAYEQYFGPGTRLTVT.

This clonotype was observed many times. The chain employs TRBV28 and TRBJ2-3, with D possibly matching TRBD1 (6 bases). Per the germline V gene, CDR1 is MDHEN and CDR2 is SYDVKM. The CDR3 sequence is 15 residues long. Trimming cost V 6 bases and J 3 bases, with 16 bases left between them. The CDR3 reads CASRPTAGETDTQYF. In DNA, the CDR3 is TGTGCCAGCAGACCGACGGCAGGGGAAACAGATACGCAGTATTTT.

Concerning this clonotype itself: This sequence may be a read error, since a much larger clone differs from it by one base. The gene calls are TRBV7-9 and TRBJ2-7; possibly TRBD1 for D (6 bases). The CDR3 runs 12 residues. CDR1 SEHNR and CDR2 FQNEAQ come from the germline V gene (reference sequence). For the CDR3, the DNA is TGTGCCAACAGCCCAACAGGGAACGAGCAGTACTTC. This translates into CANSPTGNEQYF. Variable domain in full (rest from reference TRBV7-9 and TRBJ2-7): DTGVSQNPRHKITKRGQNVTFRCDPISEHNRLYWYRQTLGQGPEFLTYFQNEAQLEKSRLLSDRFSAERPKGSFSTLEIQRTEQGDSAMYLCANSPTGNEQYFGPGTRLTVT.